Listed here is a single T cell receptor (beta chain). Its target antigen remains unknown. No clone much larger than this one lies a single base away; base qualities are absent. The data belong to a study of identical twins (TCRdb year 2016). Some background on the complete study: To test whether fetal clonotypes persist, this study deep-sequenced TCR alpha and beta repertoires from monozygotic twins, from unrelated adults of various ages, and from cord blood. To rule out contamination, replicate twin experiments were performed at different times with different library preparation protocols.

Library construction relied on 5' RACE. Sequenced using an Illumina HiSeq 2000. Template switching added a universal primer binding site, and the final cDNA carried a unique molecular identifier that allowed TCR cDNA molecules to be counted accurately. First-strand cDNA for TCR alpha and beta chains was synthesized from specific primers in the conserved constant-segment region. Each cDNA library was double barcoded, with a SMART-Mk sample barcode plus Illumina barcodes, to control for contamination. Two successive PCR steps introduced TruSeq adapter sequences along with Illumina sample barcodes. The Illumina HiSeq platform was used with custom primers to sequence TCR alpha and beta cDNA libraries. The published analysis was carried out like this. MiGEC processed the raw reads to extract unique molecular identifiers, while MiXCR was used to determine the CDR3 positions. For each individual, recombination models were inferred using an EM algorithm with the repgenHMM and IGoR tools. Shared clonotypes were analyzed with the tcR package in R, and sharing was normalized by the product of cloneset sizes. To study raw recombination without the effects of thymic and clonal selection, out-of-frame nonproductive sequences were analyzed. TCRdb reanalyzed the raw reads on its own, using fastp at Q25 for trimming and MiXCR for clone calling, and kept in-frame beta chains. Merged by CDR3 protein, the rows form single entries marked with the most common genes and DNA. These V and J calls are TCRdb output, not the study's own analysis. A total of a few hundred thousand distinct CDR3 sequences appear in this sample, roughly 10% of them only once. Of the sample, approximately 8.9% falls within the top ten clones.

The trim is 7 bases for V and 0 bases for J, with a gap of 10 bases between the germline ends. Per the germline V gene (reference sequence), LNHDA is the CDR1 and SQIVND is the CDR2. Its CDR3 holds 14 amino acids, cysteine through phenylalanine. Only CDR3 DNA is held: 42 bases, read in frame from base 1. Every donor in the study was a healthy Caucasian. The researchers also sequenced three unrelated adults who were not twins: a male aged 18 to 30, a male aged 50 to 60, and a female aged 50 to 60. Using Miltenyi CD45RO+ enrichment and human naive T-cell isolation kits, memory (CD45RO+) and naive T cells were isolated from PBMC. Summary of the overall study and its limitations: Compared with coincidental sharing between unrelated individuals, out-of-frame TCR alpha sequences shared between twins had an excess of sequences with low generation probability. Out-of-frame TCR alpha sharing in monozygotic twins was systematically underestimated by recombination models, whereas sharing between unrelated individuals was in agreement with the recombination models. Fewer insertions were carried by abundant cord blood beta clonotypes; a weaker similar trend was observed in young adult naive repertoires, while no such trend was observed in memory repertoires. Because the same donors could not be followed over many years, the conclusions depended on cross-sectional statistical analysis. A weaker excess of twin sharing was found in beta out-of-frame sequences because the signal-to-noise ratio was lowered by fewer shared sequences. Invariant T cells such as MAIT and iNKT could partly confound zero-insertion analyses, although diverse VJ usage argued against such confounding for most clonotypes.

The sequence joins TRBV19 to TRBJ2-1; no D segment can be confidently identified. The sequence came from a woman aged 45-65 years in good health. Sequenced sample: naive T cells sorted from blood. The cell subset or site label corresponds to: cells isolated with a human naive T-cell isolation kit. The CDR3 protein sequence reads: CASMGRSSYNEQFF. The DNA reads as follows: TGTGCCAGTATGGGCCGCTCCTCCTACAATGAGCAGTTCTTC.